One and the same sample provided the 14 T cell receptor beta chains below, sequenced in a study of Graves' ophthalmopathy and Graves' hyperthyroidism. Amplifying from RNA transcripts, the study obtained TCR beta CDR3 regions. RT-PCR was first run with HTBI primers, then multiplex PCR in a second round. TCRdb re-called the multiplex PCR reads with MiXCR, one entry per CDR3 protein. The table shows around 1,000,000 distinct CDR3 sequences, with 35% to 40% occurring only once. The sequencing input was peripheral blood or thyroid tissue (not recorded which). The receptors were gathered from an adult man with Graves' hyperthyroidism.

Many counts were recorded for this clonotype. This chain connects TRBV5-5 to TRBJ2-7; D is perhaps TRBD1 (6 bases). The V end was cut by 4 bases, the J end by 3 bases, with 17 bases between. This CDR3 comprises 15 residues. Germline V lookup: CDR1 SGHKS, CDR2 YYEKEE (reference sequence). CDR3 coding DNA: TGTGCCAGCAGCAACCCACAGGGAGTAGGCTACGAGCAGTACTTC. Translating it yields CASSNPQGVGYEQYF.

This clonotype is a singleton in its sample. The chain combines TRBV19 with TRBJ1-2; D gene unclear. Germline V gene data show CDR1 as LNHDA and CDR2 as SQIVND (reference sequence). The CDR3 length is 13 residues. With 7 bases removed from V and 2 bases from J, the gap between germline ends came to 11 bases. The CDR3 nucleotides are TGTGCCAGTAAACTTGGACGGAACTATGGCTACACCTTC. It yields the protein CASKLGRNYGYTF. The full variable domain, in which reference TRBV19 and TRBJ1-2 provide the parts outside the CDR3, is DGGITQSPKYLFRKEGQNVTLSCEQNLNHDAMYWYRQDPGQGLRLIYYSQIVNDFQKGDIAEGYSVSREKKESFPLTVTSAQKNPTAFYLCASKLGRNYGYTFGSGTRLTVV.

For this clonotype: At one end the junction does not follow the germline gene, possibly because of a read error. DNA of the CDR3: TGTGCCATCAGTGAGTCGACAGGGAGGGGCAATCAGCCCCAGCATTTT. This encodes CAISESTGRGNQPQHF. V and J are TRBV2 and TRBJ1-5, with 7 nucleotides matching TRBD1. The CDR3 contains 16 residues. CDR1 SNHLY and CDR2 FYNNEI come from the germline V gene.

This chain links TRBV20-1 with TRBJ2-5; D tentatively reads TRBD1 or TRBD2 (5 bases each). The germline V gene encodes CDR1 DFQATT and CDR2 SNEGSKA (reference sequence). The CDR3 is 13 amino acids. Between the trimmed V and J ends, which lost 5 bases and 1 base, there was a span of 11 bases. CDR3: CSAQEGTQETQYF. In DNA form, the CDR3 reads TGCAGTGCTCAGGAAGGGACCCAAGAGACCCAGTACTTC.

As concerns this clonotype: A much bigger clone sits one base away, suggesting this may be a read error. The chain has TRBV20-1 and TRBJ2-7; tentatively, D is TRBD2 (6 bases). Germline assignment: CDR1 DFQATT and CDR2 SNEGSKA (reference sequence). The CDR3 extends over 14 amino acids. Here the CDR3 DNA reads TGCAGTGTTAGAACTAGCTTAAACTCCTACGAGCAGTACTTC. Encoded protein: CSVRTSLNSYEQYF.

The chain couples TRBV20-1 to TRBJ2-7; D uncertain. CDR1 is DFQATT, CDR2 SNEGSKA, per germline (reference sequence). The CDR3 consists of 11 residues. This CDR3 is CRARFLHEQYF. In DNA, the CDR3 is TGCAGGGCCAGGTTCCTGCACGAGCAGTACTTC.

This clonotype was counted between two and nine times. As DNA, the CDR3 is TGCAGCGTAGGGGAAACCTACGAGCAGTACTTC. Protein product: CSVGETYEQYF. This sequence joins TRBV29-1 and TRBJ2-7; maybe TRBD1 (5 bases). From germline, CDR1 is SQVTM and CDR2 ANQGSEA. The V gene lost 6 bases and the J gene lost 2 bases, with 8 bases spanning the gap. The CDR3 is 11 amino acids.

This clonotype came up a few times. The V gene is TRBV20-1, the J gene TRBJ2-5, with D uncertain. CDR3 length: 17 residues. Germline V gene sequence: CDR1 DFQATT, CDR2 SNEGSKA (reference sequence). The ends were cut back, 0 bases at V and 5 bases at J, with 22 bases in the middle. The CDR3 region is CSARDLSDRNKRETQYF. The CDR3 nucleotides are TGCAGTGCTAGAGATCTTTCGGACCGAAACAAGAGGGAGACCCAGTACTTC.

About this clonotype: A much larger clone lies a single base off, so this may be a read error. The rearrangement joins TRBV7-8 to TRBJ2-7; unclear D gene. There are 15 residues in the CDR3. CDR1 SGHVS and CDR2 FQNEAQ come from the germline V gene. CDR3 amino acids: CVSRPSVVSPYEQYF. For the CDR3, the DNA is TGTGTCAGCAGACCGAGCGTAGTCTCCCCCTACGAGCAGTACTTC.

On this clonotype: The junction does not match germline at one end; this may be a read error. The chain uses TRBV20-1 and TRBJ1-2, with D perhaps matching TRBD1 (6 bases). This CDR3 has 10 residues. The germline CDR1 and CDR2 sequences are DFQATT and SNEGSKA (reference sequence). The DNA of the CDR3 is TGCAGTGCTGGATACGGGGGCAACTCCTTC. Translating it yields CSAGYGGNSF.

The sample holds a few counts of this clonotype. The rearrangement uses TRBV7-6 and TRBJ1-2, with 9 nucleotides matching TRBD1. Germline V lookup: CDR1 SGHVS, CDR2 FNYEAQ. The length of the CDR3 is 14 residues. J gave up 8 bases and V 7 bases, and 11 bases lay outside the gene matches. CDR3 sequence: CASTDTGTGHGYTF. For the CDR3, the DNA is TGTGCCAGCACCGACACCGGGACAGGGCACGGCTACACCTTC.

Of note for this clonotype: This may stem from a read error, because a much larger clone lies one nucleotide away. The chain combines TRBV6-2 or TRBV6-3 with TRBJ2-4; either TRBD1 or TRBD2 may supply D (6 bases each). The CDR3 totals 13 residues. CDR1 is MNHEY and CDR2 is SVGEGT in the germline V gene. The V gene lost 10 bases and the J gene lost 13 bases, with 23 bases spanning the gap. The CDR3 DNA reads as TGTGCCACGGGGGCGGCTCAGTCTATCGAACAGTACTTC. This encodes CATGAAQSIEQYF.

The chain carries TRBV20-1 and TRBJ1-1; D may be TRBD1 (6 bases). CDR3 length: 13 residues. The V end was cut by 3 bases, the J end by 4 bases, with 12 bases between. Germline V gene sequence: CDR1 DFQATT, CDR2 SNEGSKA (reference sequence). The CDR3 DNA is TGCAGTGCTAGCAGCGGGGGCCGCACTGAAGCTTTCTTT. It is translated as CSASSGGRTEAFF.

In its sample, this clonotype was seen many times. V and J are TRBV24-1 and TRBJ2-5; D possibly corresponds to TRBD1 (6 bases). The CDR3 covers 16 residues. CDR1 and CDR2 (germline): KGHDR, SFDVKD. V was pared by 12 bases and J by 5 bases, with 27 bases between. The DNA for the CDR3 is TGTGCCTCAATCGTCCGGGAACAGGGTCGTCCGGAGACCCAGTACTTC. Amino acid sequence: CASIVREQGRPETQYF.